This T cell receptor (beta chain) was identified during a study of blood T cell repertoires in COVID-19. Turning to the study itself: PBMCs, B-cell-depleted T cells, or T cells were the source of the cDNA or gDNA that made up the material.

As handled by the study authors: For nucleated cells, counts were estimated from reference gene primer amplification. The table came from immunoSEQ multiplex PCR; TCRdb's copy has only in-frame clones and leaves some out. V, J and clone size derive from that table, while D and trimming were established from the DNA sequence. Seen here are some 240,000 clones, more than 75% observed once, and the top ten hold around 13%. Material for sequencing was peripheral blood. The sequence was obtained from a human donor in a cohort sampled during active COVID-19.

CDR3 sequence (DNA): TGCGCCAGCAGCCAGGGACTAGCTCGCGAGCAGTACTTC. Translation gives CASSQGLAREQYF. The rearrangement joins TRBV4-3 to TRBJ2-7, with 9 bases matching TRBD2. The germline gives CDR1 LGHNA, CDR2 YSLEER. The ends lost 3 bases at V and 6 bases at J; junction bases unmatched: 3. This CDR3 has 13 residues.